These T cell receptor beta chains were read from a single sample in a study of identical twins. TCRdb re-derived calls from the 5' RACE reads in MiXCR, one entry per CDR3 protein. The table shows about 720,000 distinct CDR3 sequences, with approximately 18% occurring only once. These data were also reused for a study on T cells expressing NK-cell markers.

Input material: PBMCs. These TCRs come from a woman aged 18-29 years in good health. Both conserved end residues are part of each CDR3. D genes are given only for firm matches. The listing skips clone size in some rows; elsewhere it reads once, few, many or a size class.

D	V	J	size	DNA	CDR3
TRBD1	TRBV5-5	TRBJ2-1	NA	TGTGCCAGCAGCTTGTATCGGACAGGGAACGGTGAGCAGTTCTTC	CASSLYRTGNGEQFF
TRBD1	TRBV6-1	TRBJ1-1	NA	TGTGCCAGCAGTAGGGGGCACGGCACTGAAGCTTTCTTT	CASSRGHGTEAFF
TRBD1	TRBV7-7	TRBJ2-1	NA	TGTGCTAGCAGCTCCGCCGGGACAGGTTTTGGTGGTGAGCAGTTCTTC	CASSSAGTGFGGEQFF
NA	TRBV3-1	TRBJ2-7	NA	TGTGCCAGCAGCCAAGATGGGGGCCAATCCTACGAGCAGTACTTC	CASSQDGGQSYEQYF
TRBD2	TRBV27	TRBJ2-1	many	TGTGCCAGCAGTCCCAACGTGGCGGGGGGGCTTAATGAGCAGTTCTTC	CASSPNVAGGLNEQFF
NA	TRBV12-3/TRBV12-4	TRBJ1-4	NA	TGTGCCAGCAGTTTAGCGCGAGGGGGTGGTGAAGAAAAACTGTTTTTT	CASSLARGGGEEKLFF
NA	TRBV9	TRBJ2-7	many	TGTGCCAGCAGCCCCCATGGCTCCTACGAGCAGTACTTC	CASSPHGSYEQYF
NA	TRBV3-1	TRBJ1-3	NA	TGTGCCAGCAGCTCTTCACTTGGAAACACCATATATTTT	CASSSSLGNTIYF
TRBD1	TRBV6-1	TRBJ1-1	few	TGTGCCAGCAGCCAGGGGGACATCACTGAAGCTTTCTTT	CASSQGDITEAFF
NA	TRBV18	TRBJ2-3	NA	TGTGCCAGCTCACCAGTATCAGGAGATACGCAGTATTTT	CASSPVSGDTQYF
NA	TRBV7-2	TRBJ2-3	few	TGTGCCAGCAGCTCAGGGTTCTCACCTTATACGCAGTATTTT	CASSSGFSPYTQYF
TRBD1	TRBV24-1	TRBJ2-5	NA	TGTGCCACCTCCGGGACAGGGGACCAAGAGACCCAGTACTTC	CATSGTGDQETQYF
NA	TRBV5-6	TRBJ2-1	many	TGTGCCAGCAGTTTTGGAGCGGGCTCCTACAATGAGCAGTTCTTC	CASSFGAGSYNEQFF
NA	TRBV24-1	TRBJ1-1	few	TGTGCCACCAGTGATTCCCCGCCGACGAACACTGAAGCTTTCTTT	CATSDSPPTNTEAFF
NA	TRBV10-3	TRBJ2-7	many	TGTGCCATCAGTGAGTTGTACGAGCAGTACTTC	CAISELYEQYF
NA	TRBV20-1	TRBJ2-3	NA	TGCAGTGCACAAGAGGGTCGGGGCACAGATACGCAGTATTTT	CSAQEGRGTDTQYF
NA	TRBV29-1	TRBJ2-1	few	TGCAGCGTTGGCGTTAGTCCAGGGCACAATGAGCAGTTCTTC	CSVGVSPGHNEQFF
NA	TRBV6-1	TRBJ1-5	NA	TGTGCCAGCAGTCCCATGGGCGGGAGCAATCAGCCCCAGCATTTT	CASSPMGGSNQPQHF
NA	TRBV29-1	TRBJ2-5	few	TGCAGCGTTTTGGCCGCCGCGAAGACCCAGTACTTC	CSVLAAAKTQYF
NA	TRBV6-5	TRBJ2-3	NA	TGTGCCAGCAGTTACTCCCGGGTGGGAGTCCCAGATACGCAGTATTTT	CASSYSRVGVPDTQYF
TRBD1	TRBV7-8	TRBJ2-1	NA	TGTGCCAGCAGCTTAGAGACAGGGGCGGGCAATGAGCAGTTCTTC	CASSLETGAGNEQFF
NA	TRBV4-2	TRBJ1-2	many	TGTGCCAGCAGCCAAGGTTCCACTCACTATGGCTACACCTTC	CASSQGSTHYGYTF
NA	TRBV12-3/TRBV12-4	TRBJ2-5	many	TGTGCCAGCATGGATCGGGGAGAGACCCAGTACTTC	CASMDRGETQYF
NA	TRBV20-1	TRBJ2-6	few	TGCAGTGCTAGAGATTGGGGGTCTGGGGCCAACGTCCTGACTTTC	CSARDWGSGANVLTF
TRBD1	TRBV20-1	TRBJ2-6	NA	TGCAGTGCTAGAGCGACAGGGTCTGGGGCCAACGTCCTGACTTTC	CSARATGSGANVLTF
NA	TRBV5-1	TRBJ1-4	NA	TGCGCCAGCAGCAGGGACTCGGAGGAAAAACTGTTTTTT	CASSRDSEEKLFF
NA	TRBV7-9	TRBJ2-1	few	TGTGCCAGCAGCCCGTCCTCCAGGACGGGCACAAACAATGAGCAGTTCTTC	CASSPSSRTGTNNEQFF
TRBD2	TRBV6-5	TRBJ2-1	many	TGTGCCAGCAGTTACGGGGGGGTGAATGAGCAGTTCTTC	CASSYGGVNEQFF
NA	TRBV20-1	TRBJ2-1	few	TGCAGTGCCGGGTTAGGAGGGGGGAGCGACAATGAGCAGTTCTTC	CSAGLGGGSDNEQFF
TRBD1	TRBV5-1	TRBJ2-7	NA	TGCGCCAGCAGTGACAGGGGGCTGGGGGAGCAGTACTTC	CASSDRGLGEQYF
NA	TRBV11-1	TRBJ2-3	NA	TGTGCCAGCAGGGATCTTCTTACTCGGGCTATGAGCACAGATACGCAGTATTTT	CASRDLLTRAMSTDTQYF
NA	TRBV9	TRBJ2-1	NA	TGTGCCAGCAGCGAATTCAGTATTCCCTCCTACAATGAGCAGTTCTTC	CASSEFSIPSYNEQFF
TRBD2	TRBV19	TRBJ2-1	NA	TGTGCCAGTAGCGGACTAGCGAAGACCCACAATGAGCAGTTCTTC	CASSGLAKTHNEQFF